A single sample gave rise to the 7 T cell receptor beta chains below, sequenced in a study of CD8+ T cells in alopecia areata. cDNA serving as the sequencing template came from extracted, reverse transcribed RNA. TCRdb keeps only in-frame clones here, not all; method: immunoSEQ multiplex PCR. The table includes approximately 200,000 clones, around two fifths detected once. Sample treatment: oral pan-JAK inhibitor, 5-10 mg twice daily. This specimen was CD4+ T cells sorted from blood, taken around week 36, from a patient treated with tofacitinib. These receptors were collected from a human donor with alopecia areata.

This clone showed up many times. V and J are TRBV7-2 and TRBJ2-7; the D is unclear. The CDR3 is made up of 12 amino acids. The V gene's germline CDR1 is SGHTA and CDR2 FQGNSA. V was clipped by 3 bases and J by 6 bases, with 9 bases between them. The CDR3 loop is CASSLTRREQYF. DNA for the CDR3: TGTGCCAGCAGCTTGACAAGACGCGAGCAGTACTTC. Based on the CDR3 plus reference TRBV7-2 and TRBJ2-7, the full variable domain is GAGVSQSPSNKVTEKGKDVELRCDPISGHTALYWYRQSLGQGLEFLIYFQGNSAPDKSGLPSDRFSAERTGGSVSTLTIQRTQQEDSAVYLCASSLTRREQYFGPGTRLTVT.

This clone was seen a handful of times. This chain joins TRBV29-1 and TRBJ2-7; the D gene is possibly TRBD2 (5 bases). Germline V lookup: CDR1 SQVTM, CDR2 ANQGSEA. Trimming shortened V by 4 bases and J by 7 bases, and 17 bases separated the two germline ends. This CDR3 is built from 13 residues. The CDR3 DNA sequence: TGCAGCGTTGGAGAGGGCAGGTGGGGAGAGCAGTACTTC. Encoded protein: CSVGEGRWGEQYF.

This chain links TRBV7-9 with TRBJ1-1; no clear D. This CDR3 comprises 14 residues. Trimming cost V 0 bases and J 6 bases, with 11 bases left between them. The germline CDR1 and CDR2 sequences are SEHNR and FQNEAQ (reference sequence). DNA of the CDR3: TGTGCCAGCAGCTTAGCGCAAGGGTATCCTGAAGCTTTCTTT. Its protein is CASSLAQGYPEAFF.

The V call is TRBV28, the J call TRBJ1-5; D unclear. V was clipped by 2 bases and J by 6 bases, with 5 bases between them. The CDR3 covers 12 residues. CDR1 is MDHEN, CDR2 SYDVKM, per germline. This chain's CDR3 is CASSLLFQPQHF. The DNA of the CDR3 is TGTGCCAGCAGTTTACTCTTTCAGCCCCAGCATTTT.

The V gene is TRBV7-3, the J gene TRBJ2-1; no clear D. Germline V lookup: CDR1 SGHTA, CDR2 FQGTGA. The V gene lost 1 base and the J gene lost 10 bases, with 11 bases spanning the gap. The CDR3 sequence is 13 residues long. CDR3 coding DNA: TGTGCCAGCAGCTTAATGTCAGGCGCCGAGCAGTTCTTC. The encoded protein is CASSLMSGAEQFF. Complete variable domain (other parts from reference TRBV7-3 and TRBJ2-1): GAGVSQTPSNKVTEKGKYVELRCDPISGHTALYWYRQSLGQGPEFLIYFQGTGAADDSGLPNDRFFAVRPEGSVSTLKIQRTERGDSAVYLCASSLMSGAEQFFGPGTRLTVL.

The V gene is TRBV10-3, the J gene TRBJ2-3, with TRBD2 matching over 7 bases. CDR3 length equals 14 residues. Germline CDR1 and CDR2: ENHRY and SYGVKD. The trim removed 9 bases at V and 2 bases at J, leaving 8 bases unmatched. CDR3 in amino acids: CAIRGSQTTDTQYF. The CDR3 DNA is TGTGCCATACGCGGGAGCCAGACCACAGATACGCAGTATTTT.

The chain has TRBV19 and TRBJ1-1; tentatively, D is TRBD1 (5 bases). Germline V gene sequence: CDR1 LNHDA, CDR2 SQIVND (reference sequence). Trimming took off 6 bases at V and 2 bases at J, with 16 bases between the two ends. This CDR3 has 15 residues. In nucleotides, the CDR3 is TGTGCCAGTAGCAACAACTGGGGCCGAAACACTGAAGCTTTCTTT. Protein sequence: CASSNNWGRNTEAFF.